This TCR beta chain derives from a study of spatial heterogeneity in lung cancer. Study details: Across tumor regions, counts of TCR transcripts showed a strong correlation with a T cell module score derived from matched bulk RNA-seq.

The study's findings and limits: For expanded intratumoral alpha and beta TCRs, counts tracked tumor mutation counts.

Using its own MiXCR run on the 5' RACE reads, TCRdb lists one record per CDR3 protein. This table has about 20,000 distinct CDR3 sequences, more than 15% appearing once. The CDR3 extends over 14 amino acids. Germline assignment: CDR1 SGHRS and CDR2 YFSETQ. Trimming stripped 4 bases from V and 8 bases from J, with 16 bases between. This clonotype qualifies as medium-sized. Antigen: not known. The sample's time point: sample taken at primary tumor resection. In each case, whole RNA from tumor, nontumor lung or frozen PBMC was sequenced unsorted. Here the sequenced sample was lung tumor tissue, taken at surgery. The J gene is TRBJ2-1, the V gene TRBV5-1; D tentatively fits TRBD1 or TRBD2 (5 bases each). The sequence was collected from a female donor with early-stage non-small cell lung cancer. The CDR3 DNA is TGCGCCAGCAGCCCTAATGTAGGGGACGATGAGCAGTTCTTC. Translated: CASSPNVGDDEQFF.